These T cell receptor beta chains were read from a single sample in a study of T cell changes during pregnancy in multiple sclerosis. Assay: immunoSEQ multiplex PCR; the TCRdb copy retains only in-frame clones and omits some. The data hold about 18,000 clones, with 80% to 90% observed a single time. This specimen consisted of CD8+ T cells from peripheral blood mononuclear cells, obtained in the third trimester of pregnancy. These receptors were taken from a female donor in good health, enrolled as a control in a pregnancy study. Both conserved end residues are part of each CDR3. Fields, in order: J gene, clone size, D gene, V gene, CDR3 length, CDR3 protein, CDR3 DNA. A D gene is named only where the DNA matches it firmly. The listing skips clone size in some rows; elsewhere it reads once, few, many or a size class.

>TRBJ2-5|NA|NA|TRBV15|14
CATSKTTGGETQYF
TGTGCCACCAGCAAAACTACTGGGGGGGAGACCCAGTACTTC
>TRBJ1-5|NA|TRBD1|TRBV28|14
CASTGTGVNQPQHF
TGTGCCAGCACCGGGACAGGGGTGAACCAGCCCCAGCATTTT
>TRBJ1-2|NA|TRBD1|TRBV2|15
CASSEVGQTNYGYTF
TGTGCCAGCAGTGAAGTGGGACAGACTAACTATGGCTACACCTTC
>TRBJ1-1|NA|TRBD1|TRBV7-6|15
CASSPGTGINTEAFF
TGTGCCAGCAGCCCGGGGACAGGGATAAACACTGAAGCTTTCTTT
>TRBJ1-1|NA|NA|TRBV19|14
CASSIGHRNTEAFF
TGTGCCAGTAGTATTGGGCACAGGAACACTGAAGCTTTCTTT
>TRBJ2-2|NA|TRBD1|TRBV9|18
CASSAQLTGGALTGELFF
TGTGCCAGCAGCGCCCAATTGACAGGGGGGGCGCTTACCGGGGAGCTGTTTTTT
>TRBJ2-5|NA|NA|TRBV5-1|14
CASSLGASSETQYF
TGCGCCAGCAGCTTGGGGGCCTCATCGGAGACCCAGTACTTC
>TRBJ2-2|NA|TRBD1|TRBV27|16
CASSPSGTGYTGELFF
TGTGCCAGCAGTCCCTCCGGGACAGGGTACACCGGGGAGCTGTTTTTT
>TRBJ1-5|large|NA|TRBV7-8|13
CASSPGVNQPQHF
TGTGCCAGCAGCCCAGGGGTAAATCAGCCCCAGCATTTT
>TRBJ2-7|once|NA|TRBV5-1|14
CASSLGGSVYEQYF
TGCGCCAGCAGCTTGGGGGGCTCTGTTTACGAGCAGTACTTC
>TRBJ1-3|once|NA|TRBV6-1|15
CASSEWQSDGNTIYF
TGTGCCAGCAGTGAGTGGCAGTCCGATGGAAACACCATATATTTT
>TRBJ2-7|NA|NA|TRBV2|14
CASSEGHTLYEQYF
TGTGCCAGCAGTGAAGGCCACACACTATACGAGCAGTACTTC
>TRBJ1-2|NA|NA|TRBV7-9|11
CASWVSGGYTF
TGTGCCAGCTGGGTGTCGGGGGGCTACACCTTC
>TRBJ1-2|NA|NA|TRBV5-6|15
CASRDFASGNYGYTF
TGTGCCAGCAGGGACTTTGCTAGCGGAAACTATGGCTACACCTTC
>TRBJ1-4|NA|TRBD1|TRBV15|16
CATSRGGGTANEKLFF
TGTGCCACCAGCAGAGGAGGAGGGACAGCTAATGAAAAACTGTTTTTT
>TRBJ2-7|NA|TRBD1|TRBV27|12
CASRYDRGEQYF
TGTGCCAGCAGGTATGACAGGGGCGAGCAGTACTTC
>TRBJ1-2|NA|NA|TRBV5-8|12
CASSTGTYGYTF
TGTGCCAGCAGCACCGGGACATATGGCTACACCTTC
>TRBJ2-1|NA|TRBD1|TRBV7-3|15
CASSSGQGPYNEQFF
TGTGCCAGCAGCTCCGGACAGGGACCCTACAATGAGCAGTTCTTC
>TRBJ2-3|NA|TRBD1|TRBV7-9|18
CASSPGQGRGTSTDTQYF
TGTGCCAGCAGCCCTGGACAGGGAAGAGGGACTAGCACAGATACGCAGTATTTT
>TRBJ1-4|NA|NA|TRBV6-1|14
CASSRQATNEKLFF
TGTGCCAGCAGTAGACAGGCAACTAATGAAAAACTGTTTTTT
>TRBJ2-7|once|NA|TRBV27|14
CASSLWGTGDEQYF
TGTGCCAGCAGTTTATGGGGAACGGGGGACGAGCAGTACTTC
>TRBJ2-5|once|NA|TRBV21-1|14
CASSKDGPGATQYF
TGTGCCAGCAGCAAAGACGGTCCCGGTGCGACCCAGTACTTC
>TRBJ1-6|few|TRBD1|TRBV7-6|14
CASSVGQGYSPLHF
TGTGCCAGCAGCGTTGGACAGGGGTATTCACCCCTCCACTTT
>TRBJ2-3|NA|NA|TRBV9|15
CASSVGRGFPDTQYF
TGTGCCAGCAGCGTAGGTCGAGGGTTTCCAGATACGCAGTATTTT
>TRBJ2-5|NA|TRBD1|TRBV6-1|15
CASSEPRQGWETQYF
TGTGCCAGCAGTGAACCCCGACAGGGTTGGGAGACCCAGTACTTC